These T cell receptor beta chains were read from a single sample in a study of response to subunit inactivated influenza vaccine. TCRdb reprocessed the RT-PCR reads via MiXCR and lists one record per CDR3 protein. The table includes fewer than 550,000 distinct CDR3 sequences, 25% detected once. Sequencing was performed on CD4+ T cells sorted from PBMCs, taken roughly 5 days after vaccination. These receptors were collected from a man aged 45 to 65 who received an inactivated influenza vaccine. The CDR3 runs from the conserved cysteine through the conserved F or W. The D gene is left open where the match is weak. Rows may omit the clone size; those that give it use once, few, many or a size class.

V gene	clone size	D gene	J gene	CDR3 protein	CDR3 DNA
TRBV7-8	few	TRBD2	TRBJ2-1	CASSTGTSGNNEQFF	TGTGCCAGCAGCACAGGGACTAGCGGCAACAATGAGCAGTTCTTC
TRBV9	NA	NA	TRBJ2-5	CASSVAAQYQETQYF	TGTGCCAGCAGCGTGGCGGCCCAGTACCAAGAGACCCAGTACTTC
TRBV20-1	once	TRBD1	TRBJ1-2	CSAGEGQPYFGYTF	TGCAGTGCTGGGGAGGGACAGCCGTATTTTGGCTACACCTTC
TRBV6-2/TRBV6-3	NA	TRBD2	TRBJ2-7	CASRSPSGSSYEQYF	TGTGCCAGCAGATCGCCTAGCGGGAGCTCCTACGAGCAGTACTTC
TRBV27	NA	NA	TRBJ1-5	CASSLFYNQPQHF	TGTGCCAGCAGTTTATTCTATAATCAGCCCCAGCATTTT
TRBV29-1	NA	NA	TRBJ2-3	CSVAPRRASISPDTQYF	TGCAGCGTCGCCCCCAGACGCGCTAGTATTTCCCCAGATACGCAGTATTTT
TRBV6-2/TRBV6-3	NA	NA	TRBJ2-3	CASGSFASTDTQYF	TGTGCCAGTGGGTCGTTCGCTAGCACAGATACGCAGTATTTT
TRBV20-1	NA	NA	TRBJ2-7	CSARENREQYF	TGCAGTGCTAGAGAAAATAGAGAGCAGTACTTC
TRBV10-3	NA	TRBD1	TRBJ2-7	CAISNKNRGSYEQYF	TGTGCCATCAGTAACAAAAACAGGGGCTCCTACGAGCAGTACTTC
TRBV24-1	few	NA	TRBJ2-1	CATSDGTNYNEQFF	TGTGCCACGAGTGATGGGACCAACTACAATGAGCAGTTCTTC
TRBV12-3/TRBV12-4	NA	NA	TRBJ2-3	CASSSPGMGTDTQYF	TGTGCCAGCAGTTCCCCGGGTATGGGCACAGATACGCAGTATTTT
TRBV10-3	NA	TRBD2	TRBJ2-7	CAISGTTGYEQYF	TGTGCCATCAGCGGGACTACGGGTTACGAGCAGTACTTC
TRBV7-9	few	NA	TRBJ2-5	CASSLAPRDQETQYF	TGTGCCAGCAGCTTAGCTCCTAGGGATCAAGAGACCCAGTACTTC
TRBV7-9	NA	NA	TRBJ1-1	CASTLLQARNTEAFF	TGTGCCAGCACTCTTCTACAGGCTAGGAACACTGAAGCTTTCTTT
TRBV12-3/TRBV12-4	few	TRBD2	TRBJ2-1	CASRLGTSGRNEQFF	TGTGCCAGCAGACTCGGGACTAGCGGGAGGAATGAGCAGTTCTTC
TRBV7-2	NA	TRBD1	TRBJ2-3	CASSLRGQVAADTQYF	TGTGCCAGCAGCTTAAGAGGACAGGTGGCCGCAGATACGCAGTATTTT
TRBV11-2	NA	TRBD1	TRBJ2-2	CASSSDRGRNTGELFF	TGTGCCAGCAGCTCGGACAGGGGAAGGAACACCGGGGAGCTGTTTTTT
TRBV6-2/TRBV6-3	few	NA	TRBJ2-7	CASSQEGARKQYF	TGTGCCAGCAGCCAGGAGGGAGCCCGAAAGCAGTACTTC
TRBV5-1	NA	NA	TRBJ1-2	CASSQSPGNYGYTF	TGCGCCAGCAGCCAGTCCCCCGGGAACTATGGCTACACCTTC
TRBV11-2	NA	NA	TRBJ2-1	CASRAAGRGLGTYNEQFF	TGTGCCAGCAGAGCGGCGGGGCGGGGCCTTGGCACCTACAATGAGCAGTTCTTC
TRBV24-1	few	TRBD1	TRBJ1-2	CATSDVQGAFGYTF	TGTGCCACCAGTGACGTGCAGGGGGCTTTTGGCTACACCTTC
TRBV15	NA	NA	TRBJ1-5	CATSRDFGPGRPQHF	TGTGCCACCAGCAGAGATTTTGGTCCGGGACGGCCCCAGCATTTT
TRBV28	few	NA	TRBJ1-1	CASSLVKRGSRTEAFF	TGTGCCAGCAGTTTAGTTAAAAGAGGGAGTCGCACTGAAGCTTTCTTT
TRBV7-9	few	NA	TRBJ2-7	CASSLSPPGGAYEQYF	TGTGCCAGCAGCTTATCCCCTCCGGGCGGTGCCTACGAGCAGTACTTC
TRBV27	few	NA	TRBJ2-5	CASSSSGMGTQYF	TGTGCCAGCAGTTCTTCTGGGATGGGGACCCAGTACTTC
TRBV6-2/TRBV6-3	NA	NA	TRBJ1-1	CASSYWGRGNTEAFF	TGTGCCAGCAGTTACTGGGGGCGCGGTAACACTGAAGCTTTCTTT
TRBV4-2	NA	NA	TRBJ2-7	CASSQDNGDRPFLGDEQYF	TGTGCCAGCAGCCAAGATAACGGAGACCGTCCCTTCCTAGGTGACGAGCAGTACTTC
TRBV10-3	NA	TRBD1	TRBJ2-7	CAISDADRVSYEQYF	TGTGCCATCAGTGATGCGGACAGGGTATCCTACGAGCAGTACTTC
TRBV12-3/TRBV12-4	few	NA	TRBJ2-5	CASSLIDTQETQYF	TGTGCCAGCAGTTTAATAGACACTCAAGAGACCCAGTACTTC
TRBV3-1	NA	TRBD2	TRBJ2-1	CASSQSSGSLGNEQFF	TGTGCCAGCAGCCAGTCTAGCGGGAGCCTAGGGAATGAGCAGTTCTTC
TRBV6-1	NA	NA	TRBJ1-1	CASSELGTTTEAFF	TGTGCCAGCAGTGAATTAGGGACCACCACTGAAGCTTTCTTT
TRBV20-1	few	TRBD2	TRBJ2-3	CSARAGGAGDTQYF	TGCAGTGCTAGAGCCGGGGGGGCGGGAGATACGCAGTATTTT
TRBV10-3	few	NA	TRBJ2-2	CAISEGDTGELFF	TGTGCCATCAGTGAGGGGGACACCGGGGAGCTGTTTTTT
TRBV12-3/TRBV12-4	NA	TRBD1	TRBJ2-5	CASSFGQARGQETQYF	TGTGCCAGCAGTTTCGGACAGGCTCGGGGACAAGAGACCCAGTACTTC
TRBV4-3	many	NA	TRBJ2-3	CASSQAGGGVGDTQYF	TGCGCCAGCAGCCAAGCTGGTGGAGGCGTGGGAGATACGCAGTATTTT
TRBV15	many	TRBD2	TRBJ2-5	CATSRGRVRETQYF	TGTGCCACCAGCCGCGGGAGGGTTCGGGAGACCCAGTACTTC
TRBV10-3	NA	TRBD2	TRBJ2-1	CAIRLAGERHGSSYNEQFF	TGTGCCATCAGGTTAGCGGGGGAACGGCATGGGAGCTCCTACAATGAGCAGTTCTTC
TRBV4-2	once	NA	TRBJ2-4	CASSQPGTPHQYF	TGTGCCAGCAGCCAACCCGGGACACCCCATCAGTACTTC
TRBV20-1	NA	TRBD1	TRBJ2-7	CSARDRDRGYDEQYF	TGCAGTGCTAGGGACAGGGACAGGGGGTACGACGAGCAGTACTTC
TRBV5-1	NA	NA	TRBJ2-7	CASSLAVGPPFEQYF	TGCGCCAGCAGCTTGGCCGTAGGGCCGCCTTTCGAGCAGTACTTC
TRBV6-2/TRBV6-3	NA	NA	TRBJ2-5	CASSSPPTVGSQYF	TGTGCCAGCAGTTCCCCCCCGACGGTGGGGAGCCAGTACTTC
TRBV10-3	NA	NA	TRBJ2-7	CAIMASRGSYEQYF	TGTGCCATCATGGCTAGTAGAGGTAGCTACGAGCAGTACTTC
TRBV24-1	NA	TRBD1	TRBJ1-1	CATSDQTGREAFF	TGTGCCACCAGTGACCAGACAGGGCGCGAAGCTTTCTTT
TRBV12-3/TRBV12-4	NA	NA	TRBJ2-4	CASTVDLKNIQYF	TGTGCCAGCACCGTGGATCTCAAAAACATTCAGTACTTC
TRBV15	few	TRBD2	TRBJ2-7	CATSRSGTSPEQYF	TGTGCCACCAGCCGGTCCGGGACTAGTCCCGAGCAGTACTTC
TRBV12-3/TRBV12-4	NA	NA	TRBJ2-7	CASRRSADQQAYEQYF	TGTGCCAGCAGGAGGTCTGCGGATCAACAGGCCTACGAGCAGTACTTC
TRBV20-1	few	TRBD2	TRBJ2-3	CSARGSGLAPTTDTQYF	TGCAGTGCTAGAGGATCCGGACTAGCGCCAACCACAGATACGCAGTATTTT
TRBV2	NA	TRBD1	TRBJ1-3	CATGRDRGFAGNTIYF	TGTGCCACCGGCCGGGACAGGGGTTTCGCTGGAAACACCATATATTTT
TRBV7-6	NA	NA	TRBJ2-7	CASSLEPGMYEQYF	TGTGCCAGCAGCTTAGAGCCAGGGATGTACGAGCAGTACTTC
TRBV12-3/TRBV12-4	NA	TRBD2	TRBJ2-2	CASSFSGGSTGELFF	TGTGCCAGCAGTTTTTCCGGGGGGTCCACCGGGGAGCTGTTTTTT
TRBV7-2	NA	NA	TRBJ1-5	CASSGYRDQPQHF	TGTGCCAGCAGCGGCTATAGGGATCAGCCCCAGCATTTT
TRBV9	NA	NA	TRBJ2-3	CASSVRPAPTDTQYF	TGTGCCAGCAGCGTAAGACCAGCACCCACAGATACGCAGTATTTT
TRBV3-1	few	NA	TRBJ1-2	CASSQEPSGIYGYTF	TGTGCCAGCAGCCAAGAGCCTTCCGGGATCTATGGCTACACCTTC
TRBV28	NA	NA	TRBJ2-2	CASERTSNTGELFF	TGTGCCAGCGAGAGGACTTCGAACACCGGGGAGCTGTTTTTT
TRBV5-6	NA	NA	TRBJ2-5	CASSSLSGTGQETQYF	TGTGCCAGCAGCTCCCTTTCCGGGACGGGACAAGAGACCCAGTACTTC
TRBV9	NA	TRBD2	TRBJ2-7	CASSVEAGGYEQYF	TGTGCCAGCAGCGTAGAAGCGGGAGGCTACGAGCAGTACTTC
TRBV7-2	few	TRBD2	TRBJ2-5	CASSSGLAGGTQYF	TGTGCCAGCAGCTCCGGACTAGCGGGGGGGACCCAGTACTTC